Described below is a single TCR beta chain sequence and its context. No cognate antigen has been identified for it. No base qualities exist here, and no much larger clone lies one base off it. The CDR3 regions of human TCRbeta chains were subjected to immunosequencing. The paper's processing steps were these. Repertoire TCRs were matched against a reference library of SARS-CoV-2-specific TCRs generated with the MIRA antigen-specificity platform. Breadth was defined as the fraction of unique TCRs that were SARS-CoV-2-associated, and depth was defined as the fraction of total T cells that were SARS-CoV-2-associated. Using the MIRA data, each spike-specific TCR was assigned both to the spike region to which the TCR was reactive and to a CD4 or CD8 class. Log10-transformed breadth and depth values were compared by one-way ANOVA with Sidak's multiple comparisons tests. TCRdb stores this immuneACCESS table with in-frame sequences only. Part of the clones is absent; in the studies checked, under half of the shortfall reflects unresolved V genes, and no reason is known for the rest. That table is the source of V, J and clone size, and D and trimming were worked out from the DNA. This sample lists approximately 220,000 clones; 93% were detected once. Of the sample, about 1% falls within the top ten clones.

These data belong to a study of T cell responses to AZD1222 COVID-19 vaccine (dated by TCRdb to the early 2020s). Turning to the overall study: TCR sequencing covered approximately 230 trial participants: 200 to 220 given two doses of AZD1222 and about 26 given two doses of MenACWY control vaccine. Trial participants were enrolled by age into subgroups of 18-55, 56-69 and 70-plus years, and roughly 150, 30 and 60 TCR-sequenced participants, respectively, were included in these subgroups. Overall results and qualifications from the work: The vaccine-associated CD4 TCRs covered the entire spike protein, and the dominant responses fell in regions 160-218 and 743-854. Most participants were white British and females outnumbered males, and the authors suggested that clonal diversity may have been underestimated. After two AZD1222 doses, both the breadth and the depth of spike-specific TCRs were significantly higher than at day 0 and than in MenACWY recipients. Conclusions about previously exposed vaccinees were limited because only six AZD1222 recipients were SARS-CoV-2 seropositive at baseline. In the small 56-69-year group, the increase in depth fell short of significance, most likely because of low power. Reportedly, close to half of the unique spike-specific TCRs recognized epitopes lying outside the regions that are mutated in the B.1.351 and B.1.1.7 variants. Because no day 14 peak-response samples were available, repertoires were characterized only after the peak T cell response.

The intended sense of this specimen's time point label: baseline before first vaccination. Sample treatment or condition, as interpreted from the label and publication: meningococcal conjugate vaccine given as trial control. The vaccinee samples were drawn from two UK trials, COV001 and COV002, one of which was a single-blind randomized controlled phase 2/3 trial testing AZD1222 (ChAdOx1 nCoV-19) in healthy adults. For TCRbeta chain sequencing, PBMC samples were collected from trial participants at day 0 and at day 28 after the second dose. Material: peripheral blood, obtained on day 0 of MenACWY control vaccination. This sequence was found in an adult in good health.

CDR3 loop: CASSLAPSGQDGELFF. The DNA is TGCGCCAGCAGCTTGGCCCCCAGTGGGCAGGACGGGGAGCTGTTTTTT. The chain links TRBV5-1 with TRBJ2-2; the D segment cannot be called with confidence. The CDR3 spans 16 residues, from the cysteine through the phenylalanine. Left in the record is the CDR3 DNA by itself, 48 bases read in frame from the first base. Taken from the germline V gene, the CDR1 and CDR2 loops are SGHRS and YFSETQ. At the junction V is shortened by 0 bases and J by 7 bases, with 16 bases in between.